The T cell receptor beta chain under discussion was sequenced for a study of cytomegalovirus exposure and HLA in healthy donors. Findings of the study overall: Information on immune exposure was restricted to one variable (CMV serostatus). The study designated 150 or so TCR beta chains cytomegalovirus-associated.

This clone came up a few times. Antigen: not known. Use of 60 Vbeta and 13 Jbeta primers characterized the PCR. Using immunoSEQ multiplex PCR, the repertoire was profiled, and TCRdb retains in-frame clones only, with some absent. Among approximately 100,000 clones listed, roughly 71% were seen once. What was sequenced was PBMCs. This sequence originates from a man aged 40-55 years in good health and CMV-seropositive.

The DNA of the CDR3 is TGTGCCAGCAGTGAAGCTATGACAGGGACAGATGGCTACACCTTC. Translation: CASSEAMTGTDGYTF. The chain is built from TRBV6-1 and TRBJ1-2, with 7 bases matching TRBD1. The CDR3 spans 15 residues. J lost 6 bases, V lost 0 bases, and 7 bases had no gene match. Germline assignment: CDR1 MNHNS and CDR2 SASEGT.